This T cell receptor (beta chain) was observed in a study of technical replicates of blood from several donors. This table comes from immunoSEQ multiplex PCR, and its TCRdb copy is limited to in-frame clones, with some not included. The table lists 70,000 to 95,000 clones, approximately 97% of them singletons, with around 0.18% in the top ten. The ends were cut back, 4 bases at V and 2 bases at J, with 9 bases in the middle. From germline, CDR1 is SQVTM and CDR2 ANQGSEA. The CDR3 totals 12 residues. V and J are TRBV29-1 and TRBJ2-7; no firm D call. The sequence came from a human donor in good health. Sequences were obtained from T cells isolated from PBMCs. As DNA, the CDR3 is TGCAGCGTTGGTGCCGGTCCCTACGAGCAGTACTTC. Translation: CSVGAGPYEQYF.